The table lists the clone carrying this T cell receptor beta chain with a count of one. CDR3 length: 14 amino acids. V gave up 0 bases and J gave up 6 bases, with 12 bases separating them. The germline CDR1 and CDR2 sequences are MNHEY and SVGAGI. The sample comes from a study of blood T cell repertoires in COVID-19. TCRdb keeps only in-frame clones here, not all; method: immunoSEQ multiplex PCR. The sample carries about 180,000 clones, 82% recorded once. This TCR derives from a man in his fifties or sixties who had recovered from COVID-19. The specimen sequenced was PBMCs or T cells enriched from blood (not recorded which). The chain carries TRBV6-5 and TRBJ2-7; D gene unclear. CDR3: CASSYSAPRGEQYF. The CDR3 DNA reads TGTGCCAGCAGTTACTCGGCGCCCCGCGGCGAGCAGTACTTC.